This record looks at one TCR beta chain sequence and its context. Antigen: not known. This record comes from a study of cytomegalovirus exposure and HLA in healthy donors. Overall study results and limits: An Asian-associated ancestry cluster reportedly showed fewer N-insertions than the approximately 660-donor mean in a later analysis. TCR beta V- and J-gene trimming, according to a later analysis, was linked to a missense DCLRE1C variant. In an earlier analysis, in roughly 580 donors, most V segments appeared productive either ~87% or ~30% of the time. HLA restriction was apparent for most CMV-associated TCR beta chains in a later analysis.

The PCR employed 60 Vbeta primers together with 13 Jbeta primers. Assay: immunoSEQ multiplex PCR; the TCRdb copy retains only in-frame clones and omits some. The sample contains some 150,000 clones, roughly two thirds of which appear only once. Trimming took 0 bases from V and 0 from J, leaving 9 bases between them. CDR1 SGHAT and CDR2 FQNNGV come from the germline V gene. The CDR3 extends over 15 amino acids. The sequence was collected from a human donor in good health. This chain uses TRBV11-2 with TRBJ2-7, with a weak D call TRBD1 (6 bases). The sequencing sample was made of PBMCs. CDR3 nucleotide sequence: TGTGCCAGCAGCTTAGATGGGGACAACTCCTACGAGCAGTACTTC. Translated: CASSLDGDNSYEQYF. Full variable domain (missing parts from reference TRBV11-2 and TRBJ2-7): EAGVAQSPRYKIIEKRQSVAFWCNPISGHATLYWYQQILGQGPKLLIQFQNNGVVDDSQLPKDRFSAERLKGVDSTLKIQPAKLEDSAVYLCASSLDGDNSYEQYFGPGTRLTVT.